Following are 18 T cell receptor beta chains from one sample sequenced in a study of blood T cells in healthy people across ages. PCR was performed a second time for about 7 to 11 cycles using a sample-barcoded 5' primer and a J-beta primer mix. TCRdb re-derived calls from the 5' RACE reads in MiXCR, one entry per CDR3 protein. The data contain some 1.5 million distinct CDR3 sequences, roughly 28% of them singletons. The specimen was blood. The receptors here all came from a young woman in good health.

The chain is built from TRBV9 and TRBJ2-7; TRBD1 matches 7 bases. The V and J ends lost 2 bases and 5 bases, in that order; junction bases with no gene match: 4. The germline V gene encodes CDR1 SGDLS and CDR2 YYNGEE. There are 13 residues in the CDR3. DNA for the CDR3: TGTGCCAGCAGCGTGACAGGGAAAAACGAGCAGTACTTC. Its protein product is CASSVTGKNEQYF.

This clonotype was seen a handful of times. This chain joins TRBV6-2 or TRBV6-3 and TRBJ2-7; 7 bases are shared with TRBD1. Germline CDR1 reads MNHEY; CDR2 reads SVGEGT. Losses at the gene ends were 4 bases for V and 3 bases for J; bases not matched to a gene: 15. The length of the CDR3 is 17 residues. The CDR3 DNA reads TGTGCCAGCAGTTCGGGAACAGGGGCTGGTTATGACTACGAGCAGTACTTC. This translates into CASSSGTGAGYDYEQYF.

The chain couples TRBV9 to TRBJ2-7, with D perhaps matching TRBD2 (7 bases). V was clipped by 3 bases and J by 3 bases, with 16 bases between them. Germline CDR1 is SGDLS and CDR2 is YYNGEE. The CDR3 is made up of 15 amino acids. This CDR3 is CASSGGGGPYYEQYF. As DNA, the CDR3 is TGTGCCAGCAGCGGAGGGGGAGGGCCTTACTACGAGCAGTACTTC.

On this clonotype itself: A read error is possible here, since a much larger clone lies one base away. This chain links TRBV29-1 with TRBJ2-7; D is perhaps TRBD1 (7 bases). The J call is in doubt because the DNA end fits TRBJ2-5 better. Looked up from germline, CDR1 is SQVTM and CDR2 is ANQGSEA. The CDR3 has 14 residues. CDR3 bases: TGCAGCGTTGGATCGGCAGGGGGAGGAGAGACCCAGTACTTC. Protein: CSVGSAGGGETQYF.

This rearrangement joins TRBV7-2 to TRBJ2-3, with 8 bases that match TRBD1. Trimming took 3 bases from V and 3 from J; bases not matched to a gene: 8. The CDR3 runs to 16 residues. The germline CDR1 and CDR2 sequences are SGHTA and FQGNSA. CDR3 residues: CASSFGGDRGTDTQYF. DNA of the CDR3: TGTGCCAGCAGCTTCGGAGGAGACAGGGGTACAGATACGCAGTATTTT. The complete variable domain, with remaining parts taken from reference TRBV7-2 and TRBJ2-3, reads GAGVSQSPSNKVTEKGKDVELRCDPISGHTALYWYRQSLGQGLEFLIYFQGNSAPDKSGLPSDRFSAERTGGSVSTLTIQRTQQEDSAVYLCASSFGGDRGTDTQYFGPGTRLTVL.

This clonotype was seen only a few times. V gene TRBV6-1 combines with J gene TRBJ1-1; no firm D call. The CDR3 loop spans 11 amino acids. V was cut by 3 bases and J by 8 bases, with 7 bases left in between. Germline CDR1 reads MNHNS; CDR2 reads SASEGT. The CDR3 is CASSENSEAFF. For the CDR3, the DNA is TGTGCCAGCAGTGAGAACAGCGAAGCTTTCTTT.

This clonotype was seen at least ten times. The V and J genes are TRBV9 and TRBJ1-2, with D uncertain. The CDR3 loop spans 12 amino acids. Germline CDR1 and CDR2: SGDLS and YYNGEE. Trimming pared 0 bases from V and 4 bases from J, leaving 4 bases between. CDR3 sequence: CASSVDPYGYTF. The CDR3 nucleotides read TGTGCCAGCAGCGTAGATCCCTATGGCTACACCTTC. Combining the CDR3 with reference TRBV9 and TRBJ1-2 gives the whole variable domain DSGVTQTPKHLITATGQRVTLRCSPRSGDLSVYWYQQSLDQGLQFLIQYYNGEERAKGNILERFSAQQFPDLHSELNLSSLELGDSALYFCASSVDPYGYTFGSGTRLTVV.

The V gene is TRBV12-5, the J gene TRBJ2-7, with D unclear. The CDR3 sequence is 13 residues long. Trimming removed 1 base from V and 3 bases from J, with 7 bases in between. Germline loops: CDR1 LGHNT, CDR2 FRNRAP. CDR3 sequence: CASGLASHYEQYF. DNA for the CDR3: TGTGCTAGTGGTTTGGCGTCCCACTACGAGCAGTACTTC.

This clonotype was seen ten or more times. The V call is TRBV6-1, the J call TRBJ2-4; the match to TRBD2 covers 7 bases. The CDR3 runs 15 residues. Germline V gives CDR1 MNHNS, CDR2 SASEGT. V was clipped by 5 bases and J by 0 bases; unmatched bases: 4. The CDR3 loop is CASSRLAVAKNIQYF. CDR3 DNA sequence: TGTGCCAGCAGTCGACTAGCAGTAGCCAAAAACATTCAGTACTTC.

This chain uses TRBV5-5 with TRBJ1-2; TRBD1 might be the D (5 bases). Germline V gives CDR1 SGHKS, CDR2 YYEKEE (reference sequence). The ends were cut back, 2 bases at V and 0 bases at J, with 17 bases in the middle. This CDR3 region has 17 residues. CDR3 DNA: TGTGCCAGCAGCTTATTCCCCCGACAGACGCCTAACTATGGCTACACCTTC. The encoded protein is CASSLFPRQTPNYGYTF.

This clonotype turned up a few times. J is TRBJ1-1 and V is TRBV20-1; D may be TRBD1 (5 bases). The V gene's germline CDR1 is DFQATT and CDR2 SNEGSKA (reference sequence). This CDR3 is 15 amino acids long. Between the trimmed V and J ends, which lost 5 bases and 3 bases, there was a span of 19 bases. The CDR3 nucleotides read TGCAGTGCTGGATGGGACCCGGGCAGGGACACTGAAGCTTTCTTT. Amino acid sequence: CSAGWDPGRDTEAFF.

This clonotype has only a few counts. The CDR3 reads CSAQQGDGQETQYF. The CDR3 DNA is TGCAGTGCTCAACAGGGAGATGGGCAAGAGACCCAGTACTTC. The chain couples TRBV20-1 to TRBJ2-5; possibly TRBD1 for D (6 bases). V lost 5 bases and J 2 bases, leaving 15 bases between the germline ends. Germline V gene lookup returns CDR1 DFQATT and CDR2 SNEGSKA (reference sequence). The CDR3 runs to 14 residues.

The rearrangement joins TRBV29-1 to TRBJ1-5; no definite D call. Germline V CDR1 and CDR2: SQVTM, ANQGSEA. Trimming took 2 bases from V and 0 from J, leaving 8 bases between them. CDR3 length equals 14 residues. This chain's CDR3 is CSVEWRYSNQPQHF. Written as DNA, the CDR3 is TGCAGCGTTGAATGGAGATATAGCAATCAGCCCCAGCATTTT.

This chain connects TRBV28 to TRBJ2-1, with 8 bases fitting TRBD2. Germline CDR1 and CDR2: MDHEN and SYDVKM. The CDR3 has 15 residues. Germline trimming cut 5 bases from V and 4 bases from J; bases unmatched to any gene: 7. The CDR3 DNA reads as TGTGCCAGCAGTACCGGGGGGGAACTATACAATGAGCAGTTCTTC. As protein: CASSTGGELYNEQFF. Filled out from reference TRBV28 and TRBJ2-1, the complete variable domain reads DVKVTQSSRYLVKRTGEKVFLECVQDMDHENMFWYRQDPGLGLRLIYFSYDVKMKEKGDIPEGYSVSREKKERFSLILESASTNQTSMYLCASSTGGELYNEQFFGPGTRLTVL.

This rearrangement joins TRBV29-1 to TRBJ2-7; the D gene is possibly TRBD1 (5 bases). This CDR3 is built from 14 residues. Trimming removed 4 bases from V and 1 base from J, with 14 bases in between. Germline assignment: CDR1 SQVTM and CDR2 ANQGSEA. In nucleotides, the CDR3 is TGCAGCGTTGTTGGCGAGACAGTTTCCTACGAGCAGTACTTC. Protein product: CSVVGETVSYEQYF.

Comments on this clonotype: A much larger clone differs from this one at a single base, so this may be a read error. The J gene is TRBJ2-1, the V gene TRBV5-1, with TRBD1 matching 7 bases. The CDR3 has 14 residues. Trimming at V came to 3 bases and at J to 13 bases, leaving 13 bases not matched to a gene. Germline V gene sequence: CDR1 SGHRS, CDR2 YFSETQ. CDR3 amino acids: CASSWRQGVLTQFF. The CDR3 region has the DNA TGCGCCAGCAGCTGGAGGCAGGGGGTACTCACCCAGTTCTTC.

The chain joins TRBV29-1 to TRBJ2-4; D uncertain. The last part of the DNA fits TRBJ2-7 better; the J call may be wrong. The CDR3 extends over 11 amino acids. The germline V gene encodes CDR1 SQVTM and CDR2 ANQGSEA. CDR3 in DNA: TGCAGCGTCCGGGCTCCCAACGAGCAGTACTTC. It specifies CSVRAPNEQYF.

There are many counts of this clonotype. This chain links TRBV12-3 or TRBV12-4 with TRBJ1-2; D unclear. V was shortened by 3 bases and J by 6 bases, with 8 bases between the two germline ends. The CDR3 runs 12 residues. Here the CDR3 DNA reads TGTGCCAGCAGTTTTATTGGGAATGGCTACACCTTC. This gives the protein CASSFIGNGYTF.